This TCR beta chain was found in a study of cytotoxic CD8 clonotypes in ibrutinib-treated CLL. The wider study: Productive templates per sample averaged about 260,000; productive rearrangements, 85,000 to 95,000.

The table came from immunoSEQ multiplex PCR; TCRdb's copy has only in-frame clones and leaves some out. The data hold 30,000 to 40,000 clones, with more than 65% observed a single time. Specimen: PBMCs, collected before ibrutinib treatment. This sequence originates from a human donor with chronic lymphocytic leukemia.

This CDR3 reads CASSSSSTGRGNTEAFF. In DNA, the CDR3 is TGTGCCAGCAGTTCCAGTTCAACAGGTAGGGGAAACACTGAAGCTTTCTTT. This chain links TRBV28 with TRBJ1-1; the D gene is possibly TRBD1 (5 bases). Trimming shortened V by 4 bases and J by 2 bases, and 20 bases separated the two germline ends. The CDR3 has 17 residues. Germline loops: CDR1 MDHEN, CDR2 SYDVKM.